These T cell receptor beta chains were read from a single sample in a study of shared clonotypes between healthy human individuals. The table came from immunoSEQ multiplex PCR; TCRdb's copy has only in-frame clones and leaves some out. The sample includes roughly 2,300,000 clones, 85% to 95% seen only once; the top ten take around 0.4%. The sequenced sample consisted of naive CD4+ T cells from PBMCs. The receptors stem from a man younger than 35 in good health. Some clones in this sample may be carry-over from other donors' samples. CDR3s include the opening cysteine and the closing phenylalanine or tryptophan. The order of the fields is V gene, clone size, J gene, D gene, CDR3 protein, CDR3 DNA. The D gene is left open where the match is weak. Not all rows give a size; the values are once, few, many and, for expanded clones, a class.

TRBV30	.	TRBJ2-3	.	CAWSHGADTQYF	TGTGCCTGGAGCCATGGCGCAGATACGCAGTATTTT
TRBV29-1	.	TRBJ2-5	.	CSAATGTYQETQYF	TGCAGCGCAGCTACAGGGACGTACCAAGAGACCCAGTACTTC
TRBV7-2	.	TRBJ1-1	.	CASSKQGSRYGEAFF	TGTGCCAGCAGCAAGCAGGGATCGAGGTATGGTGAAGCTTTCTTT
TRBV7-8	.	TRBJ1-3	.	CASSLPSGNTIYF	TGTGCCAGCAGCCTTCCATCTGGAAACACCATATATTTT
TRBV19	.	TRBJ1-5	.	CASSILVGGNQPQHF	TGTGCCAGTAGTATATTAGTAGGGGGCAATCAGCCCCAGCATTTT
TRBV19	.	TRBJ2-2	TRBD1	CASSPRDRAKAGELFF	TGTGCCAGTAGCCCCAGAGACAGGGCGAAGGCCGGGGAGCTGTTTTTT
TRBV4-1	.	TRBJ2-2	TRBD2	CASSNQAGESTGELFF	TGCGCCAGCAGTAATCAGGCGGGAGAAAGCACCGGGGAGCTGTTTTTT
TRBV5-6	.	TRBJ2-3	TRBD2	CASSMIAGPGTDTQYF	TGTGCCAGCAGCATGATAGCGGGCCCTGGTACAGATACGCAGTATTTT
TRBV6-1	.	TRBJ1-5	.	CASSEAFEFSQPQHF	TGTGCCAGCAGTGAAGCATTCGAGTTCTCACAGCCCCAGCATTTT
TRBV5-1	.	TRBJ2-5	.	CASSHSPPEETQYF	TGCGCCAGCAGCCACAGTCCCCCCGAAGAGACCCAGTACTTC
TRBV2	.	TRBJ2-1	.	CASSGSRRGNEQFF	TGTGCCAGCAGTGGGAGTAGACGTGGGAATGAGCAGTTCTTC
TRBV6-5	.	TRBJ2-6	.	CASRRPGANVLTF	TGTGCCAGCAGAAGGCCCGGGGCCAACGTCCTGACTTTC
TRBV27	.	TRBJ2-4	TRBD1	CASSSNDRVRNIQYF	TGTGCCAGCAGTTCGAATGACAGGGTTAGGAACATTCAGTACTTC
TRBV6-5	once	TRBJ2-5	TRBD2	CASSWTSGTQETQYF	TGTGCCAGCAGTTGGACTAGCGGGACGCAAGAGACCCAGTACTTC
TRBV6-6	.	TRBJ2-3	.	CASSPGRDSTDTQYF	TGTGCCAGCAGCCCAGGGCGAGACAGCACAGATACGCAGTATTTT
TRBV5-5	.	TRBJ2-2	.	CASSLYGGWATGELFF	TGTGCCAGCAGCTTGTACGGTGGTTGGGCCACCGGGGAGCTGTTTTTT
TRBV4-3	.	TRBJ1-2	.	CASSQDIGKGYGYTF	TGCGCCAGCAGCCAAGATATAGGGAAGGGCTATGGCTACACCTTC
TRBV28	.	TRBJ1-3	.	CASGRGNTIYF	TGTGCCAGCGGCCGGGGAAACACCATATATTTT
TRBV28	.	TRBJ2-2	.	CASWRGTTGELFF	TGTGCCAGCTGGCGAGGGACCACCGGGGAGCTGTTTTTT
TRBV15	.	TRBJ2-4	.	CATSSRGGTDTPLAKNIQYF	TGTGCCACCAGCTCGAGAGGGGGGACGGACACCCCTCTAGCCAAAAACATTCAGTACTTC
TRBV5-1	.	TRBJ1-1	.	CASSLGTIPEAFF	TGCGCCAGCAGCTTGGGGACAATCCCCGAAGCTTTCTTT
TRBV2	.	TRBJ2-1	TRBD1	CASRDRGDEQFF	TGTGCCAGCAGGGACAGGGGTGATGAGCAGTTCTTC
TRBV5-1	.	TRBJ1-1	.	CASSLGGAGTEAFF	TGCGCCAGCAGCTTGGGAGGGGCCGGCACTGAAGCTTTCTTT
TRBV5-1	.	TRBJ2-5	.	CASSLFRTGGETQYF	TGCGCCAGCAGCTTGTTCAGGACCGGTGGGGAGACCCAGTACTTC
TRBV7-2	.	TRBJ1-1	TRBD1	CASSYGTGGEAFF	TGTGCCAGCAGCTACGGGACAGGGGGTGAAGCTTTCTTT
TRBV5-1	.	TRBJ2-3	.	CASRFIPSTDTQYF	TGCGCCAGCAGGTTTATCCCTAGCACAGATACGCAGTATTTT
TRBV5-1	.	TRBJ1-1	.	CASSLAMVVGGNTEAFF	TGCGCCAGCAGCTTGGCGATGGTGGTCGGTGGGAACACTGAAGCTTTCTTT
TRBV4-2	.	TRBJ2-1	.	CASSQGYLEDNEQFF	TGTGCCAGCAGCCAAGGTTACTTAGAAGACAATGAGCAGTTCTTC
TRBV30	.	TRBJ2-2	.	CAWSPRGRDTGELFF	TGTGCCTGGAGCCCCAGGGGCAGGGACACCGGGGAGCTGTTTTTT